A selection of T cell receptor beta chains follows, all from one sample in a study of CD8+ T cells in alopecia areata. Only in-frame clones appear in the TCRdb table, and some are missing; sequencing was by immunoSEQ multiplex PCR. The sample holds 200,000 to 250,000 clones, roughly two fifths seen once. The sequencing here drew on CD4+ T cells sorted from blood, taken between weeks 30 and 35, from a patient treated with tofacitinib. Receptor source: a human donor with alopecia areata. Each CDR3 is given with its conserved first and last residue. D genes are given only for firm matches. Rows give clone size only sometimes, using once, few, many, or a class for an expanded clone.

CDR3	DNA	size	V	J	D
CASSPGVVGTEAFF	TGTGCCAGCTCACCAGGCGTTGTCGGCACTGAAGCTTTCTTT	.	TRBV18	TRBJ1-1	.
CASGTGGYGSGNTIYF	TGTGCCAGCGGGACAGGGGGCTACGGATCTGGAAACACCATATATTTT	few	TRBV6-6	TRBJ1-3	TRBD1
CASSLRTSGAYEQYF	TGTGCCAGCAGCTTAAGGACTAGCGGAGCCTACGAGCAGTACTTC	few	TRBV7-2	TRBJ2-7	TRBD2
CASSPGQGGSYGYTF	TGTGCCAGCAGTCCGGGACAGGGCGGAAGCTATGGCTACACCTTC	many	TRBV28	TRBJ1-2	TRBD1
CASRVNRAGQPQHF	TGTGCCAGCAGGGTGAACAGGGCGGGGCAGCCCCAGCATTTT	.	TRBV2	TRBJ1-5	.
CASSLRDNQPQHF	TGTGCCAGCAGTCTGCGGGACAATCAGCCCCAGCATTTT	.	TRBV6-5	TRBJ1-5	.
CASSLGDRAETQYF	TGTGCCAGCAGCTTAGGGGACAGGGCAGAGACCCAGTACTTC	.	TRBV7-2	TRBJ2-5	TRBD1
CASSNGARNEQFF	TGTGCTAGCAGCAACGGGGCGCGCAATGAGCAGTTCTTC	.	TRBV7-7	TRBJ2-1	.
CASSVEGDRYEQYF	TGTGCCAGCAGTGTGGAGGGAGACCGCTACGAGCAGTACTTC	.	TRBV25-1	TRBJ2-7	.
CASAAGGSYEQYF	TGCGCCAGCGCCGCAGGGGGGTCCTACGAGCAGTACTTC	.	TRBV5-1	TRBJ2-7	.
CASSWGATDTQYF	TGTGCCAGCAGCTGGGGGGCCACAGATACGCAGTATTTT	.	TRBV5-8	TRBJ2-3	.
CASSSTGEREKLFF	TGTGCCAGCAGCTCGACAGGGGAAAGAGAAAAACTGTTTTTT	.	TRBV7-9	TRBJ1-4	TRBD1
CASRPRVLPMGDEQFF	TGCGCCAGCAGACCAAGGGTTCTCCCCATGGGGGATGAGCAGTTCTTC	once	TRBV4-1	TRBJ2-1	.
CASSNRGNNSPLHF	TGTGCCAGCAGCAACAGGGGGAATAATTCACCCCTCCACTTT	.	TRBV6-5	TRBJ1-6	TRBD1
CASSLYSHSYEQYF	TGTGCCAGCAGTCTTTACTCTCACTCCTACGAGCAGTACTTC	.	TRBV6-5	TRBJ2-7	.
CASRRRNLGWGTDTQYF	TGTGCCAGCAGAAGAAGGAACCTAGGATGGGGTACAGATACGCAGTATTTT	.	TRBV2	TRBJ2-3	.
CSVEDSVQYANYGYTF	TGCAGCGTTGAAGATTCGGTGCAGTACGCTAACTATGGCTACACCTTC	.	TRBV29-1	TRBJ1-2	.
CASSSATGAERGYTF	TGCGCCAGCAGCTCAGCTACAGGGGCCGAGAGAGGCTACACCTTC	.	TRBV5-1	TRBJ1-2	TRBD1
CASSYMLNEQFF	TGTGCCAGCAGTTATATGTTGAATGAGCAGTTCTTC	few	TRBV2	TRBJ2-1	.
CASSMGRGGNQPQHF	TGTGCCAGTAGTATGGGCAGGGGTGGCAATCAGCCCCAGCATTTT	.	TRBV19	TRBJ1-5	.
CASSVVHGRGTGELFF	TGTGCCAGCAGCGTAGTTCACGGCAGGGGGACCGGGGAGCTGTTTTTT	.	TRBV9	TRBJ2-2	TRBD1
CASSLAEESGYTF	TGTGCCAGCAGCTTAGCAGAGGAAAGTGGCTACACCTTC	.	TRBV7-9	TRBJ1-2	.
CSVRLAAYNEQFF	TGCAGCGTTCGGCTAGCGGCATACAATGAGCAGTTCTTC	.	TRBV29-1	TRBJ2-1	TRBD2
CASSLADGAKAFF	TGTGCCAGCAGCTTAGCCGACGGTGCGAAAGCTTTCTTT	.	TRBV7-9	TRBJ1-1	.
CASSLWDPGNTEAFF	TGCGCCAGCAGCTTGTGGGACCCGGGGAACACTGAAGCTTTCTTT	.	TRBV5-1	TRBJ1-1	.
CASSPDSYNEQFF	TGCGCCAGCAGTCCGGACAGCTACAATGAGCAGTTCTTC	.	TRBV10-1	TRBJ2-1	.
CASVQGAAGNQPQHF	TGTGCCAGTGTGCAGGGGGCTGCTGGCAATCAGCCCCAGCATTTT	few	TRBV19	TRBJ1-5	TRBD1
CASSLREGPNSPLHF	TGTGCCAGCAGTTTAAGGGAGGGACCAAATTCACCCCTCCACTTT	.	TRBV7-8	TRBJ1-6	.
CSVDKGTSEAFF	TGCAGCGTTGATAAGGGTACGTCTGAAGCTTTCTTT	.	TRBV29-1	TRBJ1-1	.
CSVTPRGLNTEAFF	TGCAGCGTTACCCCCAGAGGGTTGAACACTGAAGCTTTCTTT	few	TRBV29-1	TRBJ1-1	.
CASRRQGTGNQPQHF	TGTGCCAGCAGAAGACAGGGGACAGGGAATCAGCCCCAGCATTTT	.	TRBV2	TRBJ1-5	TRBD1
CASSGPQGVQPEAFF	TGCGCCAGCAGTGGACCTCAAGGGGTCCAACCTGAAGCTTTCTTT	.	TRBV10-2	TRBJ1-1	.
CASRKDRPPYEQYF	TGTGCCAGCAGGAAGGACAGGCCACCCTACGAGCAGTACTTC	.	TRBV6-5	TRBJ2-7	TRBD1
CSAMDSGQRYGYTF	TGCAGCGCCATGGACTCGGGACAGCGCTATGGCTACACCTTC	.	TRBV29-1	TRBJ1-2	TRBD1
CASSATGTGGWASYNSPLHF	TGTGCCAGCAGTGCCACCGGGACAGGGGGCTGGGCCTCCTATAATTCACCCCTCCACTTT	.	TRBV2	TRBJ1-6	TRBD1
CASSLSVQETQYF	TGTGCCAGCAGTTTAAGTGTACAAGAGACCCAGTACTTC	few	TRBV28	TRBJ2-5	.
CASSVGGRGQGYSAFF	TGTGCCAGCAGCGTAGGTGGGAGGGGACAGGGGTATTCGGCTTTCTTT	.	TRBV9	TRBJ1-1	TRBD1
CASSATDTQYF	TGTGCCAGTAGTGCGACAGATACGCAGTATTTT	.	TRBV19	TRBJ2-3	.
CASSSTGSSWYGYTF	TGTGCCAGCAGCTCGACAGGGTCGTCTTGGTATGGCTACACCTTC	.	TRBV27	TRBJ1-2	TRBD1
CASSLSYRGRQNTEAFF	TGCGCCAGCAGCTTGTCCTACCGGGGACGGCAGAACACTGAAGCTTTCTTT	few	TRBV5-1	TRBJ1-1	.
CASSVGDHSRGYGYTF	TGTGCCAGCAGCGTAGGCGACCATAGTAGGGGCTATGGCTACACCTTC	.	TRBV9	TRBJ1-2	.
CASSRPSRSTDTQYF	TGTGCCAGCAGCCGCCCTAGCAGGAGCACAGATACGCAGTATTTT	.	TRBV11-2	TRBJ2-3	.
CASSEALSQVRGRETQYF	TGTGCCAGCAGTGAAGCGTTATCCCAAGTGAGGGGACGGGAGACCCAGTACTTC	.	TRBV2	TRBJ2-5	.
CASSPGRNSGNTIYF	TGTGCCAGCAGTCCCGGACGGAACTCTGGAAACACCATATATTTT	.	TRBV6-5	TRBJ1-3	.
CASSYSIGQGGNTIYF	TGTGCCAGCAGTTACTCGATCGGACAGGGCGGAAACACCATATATTTT	many	TRBV6-6	TRBJ1-3	TRBD1
CASSLEVARGEAFF	TGCGCCAGCAGCTTGGAAGTGGCAAGGGGTGAAGCTTTCTTT	.	TRBV5-1	TRBJ1-1	.
CASSQGAARGNGANVLTF	TGCGCCAGCAGCCAAGGAGCGGCCAGGGGGAATGGGGCCAACGTCCTGACTTTC	.	TRBV4-1	TRBJ2-6	TRBD1
CASSERDWTGTITDTQYF	TGTGCCAGCAGTGAAAGGGACTGGACAGGGACTATCACAGATACGCAGTATTTT	.	TRBV6-1	TRBJ2-3	.
CASSGLTASRAGAAFF	TGTGCCAGCAGCGGATTGACAGCTTCCCGGGCTGGGGCAGCTTTCTTT	.	TRBV9	TRBJ1-1	.
CSVRGRVSAYEQYF	TGCAGCGTCCGCGGGAGAGTTTCAGCCTACGAGCAGTACTTC	.	TRBV29-1	TRBJ2-7	TRBD2
CASSLKPRGTGELFF	TGTGCCAGCAGCTTAAAACCCCGGGGGACCGGGGAGCTGTTTTTT	.	TRBV7-3	TRBJ2-2	.
CASSYSHRGPDTQYF	TGTGCCAGCAGTTACTCCCACAGGGGACCAGATACGCAGTATTTT	.	TRBV6-5	TRBJ2-3	TRBD1
CASSFRPSSNTGELFF	TGTGCCAGCAGTTTTCGACCGTCATCGAACACCGGGGAGCTGTTTTTT	.	TRBV6-5	TRBJ2-2	.
CASSPGLNTEAFF	TGTGCTAGCAGCCCGGGGCTGAACACTGAAGCTTTCTTT	.	TRBV7-7	TRBJ1-1	.
CAWMGANSYNEQFF	TGTGCCTGGATGGGGGCCAACTCCTACAATGAGCAGTTCTTC	.	TRBV30	TRBJ2-1	.
CASSLTRVGQYEQYF	TGTGCCAGCAGCTTAACTCGAGTGGGGCAATACGAGCAGTACTTC	few	TRBV7-9	TRBJ2-7	.
CASSLGTVVRGYTF	TGTGCCAGCAGCTTAGGGACAGTTGTTCGTGGCTACACCTTC	.	TRBV7-9	TRBJ1-2	.
CASSLDGAPSTDTQYF	TGCGCCAGCAGCTTGGATGGAGCCCCTAGCACAGATACGCAGTATTTT	few	TRBV5-1	TRBJ2-3	.
CASSFRPESDTQYF	TGCGCCAGCAGCTTTCGTCCTGAGTCAGATACGCAGTATTTT	.	TRBV5-1	TRBJ2-3	.